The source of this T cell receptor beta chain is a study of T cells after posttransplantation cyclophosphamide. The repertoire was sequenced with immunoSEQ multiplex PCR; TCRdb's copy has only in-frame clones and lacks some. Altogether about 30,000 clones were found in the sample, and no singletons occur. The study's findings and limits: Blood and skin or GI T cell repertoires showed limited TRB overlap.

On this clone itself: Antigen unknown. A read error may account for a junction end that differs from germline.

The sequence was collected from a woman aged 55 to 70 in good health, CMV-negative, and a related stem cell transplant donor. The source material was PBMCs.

CDR3: CTSSQDARDTQYF. CDR3 DNA sequence: TGCACCAGCAGCCAAGACGCAAGGGATACGCAGTATTTT. The V call is TRBV4-1, the J call TRBJ2-3; the D is unclear. The CDR3 loop spans 13 amino acids. In germline, CDR1 is MGHRA, CDR2 YSYEKL.